One and the same sample provided the 15 T cell receptor beta chains below, sequenced in a study of shared clonotypes between healthy human individuals. Generated by immunoSEQ multiplex PCR, the TCRdb table keeps only in-frame clones and is missing some. The sample holds about 2.1 million clones, roughly 95% seen once. Naive CD8 cells, CD45RO-negative and positively selected for CCR7, excluded terminally differentiated effector memory CD45RA+ cells. Sequencing used naive CD8+ T cells from PBMCs. Source of these receptors: a young man in good health. Some clones in this sample may be carry-over from other donors' samples.

The chain combines TRBV14 with TRBJ2-6; the D gene is possibly TRBD2 (6 bases). Trimming took off 1 base at V and 0 bases at J, with 31 bases between the two ends. The CDR3 consists of 24 residues. In germline, CDR1 is SGHDN, CDR2 FVKESK. The CDR3 sequence is CASSQVRQGWDLEGEFSGANVLTF. In DNA, the CDR3 is TGTGCCAGCAGCCAAGTTCGTCAGGGATGGGATCTGGAGGGAGAATTCTCTGGGGCCAACGTCCTGACTTTC.

The chain has TRBV6-5 and TRBJ1-5, with TRBD1 matching over 7 bases. The CDR3 length is 15 residues. The junction had 16 bases not matched to a gene; V was cut back by 6 bases and J by 11 bases. The V gene's germline CDR1 is MNHEY and CDR2 SVGAGI. The CDR3 DNA reads TGTGCCAGCAGCCCCGCGGGCAGGGGGTGGGAAGCCCAGCATTTT. It translates to CASSPAGRGWEAQHF.

This chain joins TRBV11-3 and TRBJ2-2; D unclear. Trimming shortened V by 7 bases and J by 0 bases, and 3 bases separated the two germline ends. The CDR3 spans 12 residues. The germline V gene has CDR1 SGHNT and CDR2 YENEEA. As DNA, the CDR3 is TGTGCCAGCAAGGCGAACACCGGGGAGCTGTTTTTT. Residues: CASKANTGELFF. Full variable domain (missing parts from reference TRBV11-3 and TRBJ2-2): EAGVVQSPRYKIIEKKQPVAFWCNPISGHNTLYWYLQNLGQGPELLIRYENEEAVDDSQLPKDRFSAERLKGVDSTLKIQPAELGDSAVYLCASKANTGELFFGEGSRLTVL.

This clone has only a few counts. The genes are TRBV27 and TRBJ1-1, with D possibly TRBD1 on 5 matching bases. The CDR3 consists of 15 residues. Germline V gene sequence: CDR1 MNHEY, CDR2 SMNVEV (reference sequence). Trimming cost V 2 bases and J 0 bases, with 10 bases left between them. CDR3 sequence reads: CASSLHGTMNTEAFF. The DNA for the CDR3 is TGTGCCAGCAGTTTACATGGGACGATGAACACTGAAGCTTTCTTT.

This chain joins TRBV10-3 and TRBJ2-1, with 7 bases aligning to TRBD1. Trimming cost V 8 bases and J 4 bases; bases outside gene matches: 8. The CDR3 is 14 residues long. CDR1 and CDR2 (germline): ENHRY, SYGVKD. This CDR3 reads CAIHGAGGYNEQFF. The DNA for the CDR3 is TGTGCCATCCATGGGGCAGGGGGTTACAATGAGCAGTTCTTC.

The J gene is TRBJ1-1, the V gene TRBV7-6; D is unclear. The CDR3 is 14 residues long. V was clipped by 5 bases and J by 0 bases, with 10 bases between them. From germline, CDR1 is SGHVS and CDR2 FNYEAQ. CDR3 residues: CASSPTGMNTEAFF. As DNA, the CDR3 is TGTGCCAGCAGCCCGACCGGGATGAACACTGAAGCTTTCTTT.

The rearrangement joins TRBV4-3 to TRBJ1-5, with D uncertain. The CDR3 has 16 amino acids. Germline V gene data show CDR1 as LGHNA and CDR2 as YSLEER. V was clipped by 2 bases and J by 2 bases, with 13 bases between them. CDR3: CASSQSVRDGNQPQHF. The CDR3, as DNA: TGCGCCAGCAGCCAAAGCGTTCGGGATGGCAATCAGCCCCAGCATTTT.

The genes are TRBV27 and TRBJ2-1; 13 nucleotides align to TRBD2. Per germline, CDR1 MNHEY and CDR2 SMNVEV (reference sequence). V shed 5 bases and J 8 bases; nucleotides not matched to a gene: 6. This CDR3 is 15 amino acids long. Here the CDR3 reads CASSQTSGRDDEQFF. The CDR3, as DNA: TGTGCCAGCAGTCAAACTAGCGGGAGGGATGATGAGCAGTTCTTC.

This chain links TRBV10-3 with TRBJ2-3, with 9 bases matching TRBD2. The V and J ends lost 2 bases and 5 bases, in that order; junction bases with no gene match: 5. Germline CDR1 and CDR2: ENHRY and SYGVKD. The CDR3 length is 15 residues. The CDR3 DNA follows: TGTGCCATCAGTGAGGATGGCGGGAGGGGAGATACGCAGTATTTT. Amino acids: CAISEDGGRGDTQYF.

This chain uses TRBV29-1 with TRBJ2-7; D is perhaps TRBD1 or TRBD2 (6 bases each). The CDR3 is made up of 12 amino acids. Per germline, CDR1 SQVTM and CDR2 ANQGSEA. CDR3 bases: TGCAGAGTGGACCTGGGGGGCGACGAGCAGTACTTC. Translation gives CRVDLGGDEQYF.

With regard to this clone: An end of the junction does not agree with germline; a read error may underlie this. The chain is built from TRBV27 and TRBJ2-7; D is unresolved. CDR3 length: 15 amino acids. From germline, CDR1 is MNHEY and CDR2 SMNVEV (reference sequence). The CDR3 sequence is CASGLLGNFFGEQYF. CDR3 nucleotides: TGTGCCAGCGGTTTGTTGGGGAATTTTTTCGGCGAGCAGTACTTC.

As regards this clone: Distinct nucleotide sequences in the sample also encode this CDR3. The chain employs TRBV9 and TRBJ2-1; a weak D match, TRBD2 (5 bases). The germline V gene encodes CDR1 SGDLS and CDR2 YYNGEE. V shed 2 bases and J shed 7 bases, with 7 bases lying between them. This CDR3 has 12 amino acids. CDR3 loop: CASSVGSNEQFF. CDR3 DNA sequence: TGTGCCAGCAGCGTTGGGAGTAATGAGCAGTTCTTC.

The CDR3 coding sequence is TGTGCCAGCAGTCCGGGACGGACAATATCCTATGGCTACACCTTC. Amino acids: CASSPGRTISYGYTF. V usage is TRBV28 and J usage is TRBJ1-2; D may be TRBD1 (5 bases). Germline values: CDR1 MDHEN, CDR2 SYDVKM. V lost 5 bases to trimming and J lost 4 bases, with 17 bases between them. This CDR3 is 15 amino acids long.

The rearrangement links TRBV5-4 to TRBJ2-2; D is unresolved. Trimming took off 1 base at V and 1 base at J, with 5 bases between the two ends. This CDR3 has 14 amino acids. Germline V gene lookup returns CDR1 SGHNT and CDR2 YYREEE (reference sequence). CDR3: CASSLRENTGELFF. The CDR3 bases are TGTGCCAGCAGCTTGAGGGAGAACACCGGGGAGCTGTTTTTT.

The chain is built from TRBV19 and TRBJ1-1, with D unresolved. With 7 bases removed from V and 1 base from J, the gap between germline ends came to 13 bases. Per the germline V gene, CDR1 is LNHDA and CDR2 is SQIVND (reference sequence). CDR3 length: 14 residues. CDR3: CASTSLNWNTEAFF. The CDR3 DNA follows: TGTGCCAGTACCTCGCTCAACTGGAACACTGAAGCTTTCTTT. Combining the CDR3 with reference TRBV19 and TRBJ1-1 gives the whole variable domain DGGITQSPKYLFRKEGQNVTLSCEQNLNHDAMYWYRQDPGQGLRLIYYSQIVNDFQKGDIAEGYSVSREKKESFPLTVTSAQKNPTAFYLCASTSLNWNTEAFFGQGTRLTVV.